Following are 30 T cell receptor beta chains from one sample sequenced in a study of blood T cell repertoires in COVID-19. The assay was immunoSEQ multiplex PCR, and TCRdb's table has in-frame clones only and misses some. This table has under 200,000 clones, roughly 83% appearing once. Material: PBMCs or T cells enriched from blood (not recorded which). The receptors here all came from a man aged 35 to 55 with acute COVID-19.

The chain links TRBV5-4 to TRBJ2-7; a possible D gene is TRBD1 (5 bases). Deletions cut 4 bases from V and 3 bases from J, with 14 bases between. CDR3 length: 14 amino acids. Looked up from germline, CDR1 is SGHNT and CDR2 is YYREEE (reference sequence). The CDR3 nucleotides are TGTGCCAGCAGCCCAACAGGAGATAGCTACGAGCAGTACTTC. This translates into CASSPTGDSYEQYF.

The chain couples TRBV6-4 to TRBJ1-6; maybe TRBD1 (6 bases). The germline V gene encodes CDR1 MRHNA and CDR2 SNTAGT. This CDR3 region has 13 residues. The ends were cut back, 6 bases at V and 8 bases at J, with 11 bases in the middle. The CDR3 region is CASSPDSDSPLHF. CDR3 DNA sequence: TGTGCCAGCAGCCCGGACAGTGATTCACCCCTCCACTTT.

The rearrangement links TRBV7-2 to TRBJ2-2; tentatively, D is TRBD1 (6 bases). The V gene lost 5 bases and the J gene lost 0 bases, with 10 bases spanning the gap. This CDR3 spans 15 amino acids. Germline CDR1 reads SGHTA; CDR2 reads FQGNSA. CDR3 DNA sequence: TGTGCCAGCAGCACGGGACAATCGAACACCGGGGAGCTGTTTTTT. This gives the protein CASSTGQSNTGELFF.

The chain uses TRBV29-1 and TRBJ2-3; 10 bases fit TRBD2. Germline-derived CDR1 and CDR2 are SQVTM and ANQGSEA. Trimming removed 3 bases from V and 6 bases from J; junction bases left unmatched: 9. The CDR3 is 15 residues long. The CDR3 protein is CSVEPTSGWGDTQYF. CDR3 coding DNA: TGCAGCGTTGAGCCGACTAGCGGGTGGGGGGATACGCAGTATTTT.

The chain is built from TRBV15 and TRBJ1-4; no reliable D call. Looked up from germline, CDR1 is LNHNV and CDR2 is YYDKDF (reference sequence). This CDR3 comprises 15 residues. Trimming stripped 0 bases from V and 0 bases from J, with 5 bases between. This CDR3 is CATSREASTNEKLFF. DNA for the CDR3: TGTGCCACCAGCAGAGAGGCCTCAACTAATGAAAAACTGTTTTTT. Supplemented by reference TRBV15 and TRBJ1-4, the full variable domain reads DAMVIQNPRYQVTQFGKPVTLSCSQTLNHNVMYWYQQKSSQAPKLLFHYYDKDFNNEADTPDNFQSRRPNTSFCFLDIRSPGLGDTAMYLCATSREASTNEKLFFGSGTQLSVL.

The chain uses TRBV24-1 and TRBJ2-1; TRBD2 matches 8 bases. The CDR3 is made up of 15 amino acids. The trim removed 8 bases at V and 4 bases at J, leaving 9 bases unmatched. In germline, CDR1 is KGHDR, CDR2 SFDVKD. CDR3 residues: CATTGAGEGYNEQFF. The CDR3 bases are TGTGCCACCACAGGAGCGGGAGAGGGGTACAATGAGCAGTTCTTC.

The J gene is TRBJ2-7, the V gene TRBV29-1; 12 nucleotides agree with TRBD2. CDR1 and CDR2 (germline): SQVTM, ANQGSEA. The length of the CDR3 is 13 residues. After removal of 4 bases from V and 7 bases from J, the junction contained 5 bases not matched to a gene. CDR3 DNA sequence: TGCAGCGTTGTCCGGACTAGCGGGATGGAGCAGTACTTC. Its translation: CSVVRTSGMEQYF.

This clone has only a few counts. The chain couples TRBV7-9 to TRBJ2-7; D gene uncertain. Trimming shortened V by 5 bases and J by 3 bases, and 8 bases separated the two germline ends. The CDR3 consists of 12 residues. Germline CDR1 is SEHNR and CDR2 is FQNEAQ (reference sequence). The CDR3 spells CASSPNIYEQYF. The DNA of the CDR3 is TGTGCCAGCAGCCCAAACATCTACGAGCAGTACTTC.

DNA for the CDR3: TGCGCCAGCAGCCACACGACTAGCGGGGAGCGAAATACGCAGTATTTT. Protein sequence: CASSHTTSGERNTQYF. The chain recombines TRBV4-1 with TRBJ2-3; 11 bases line up with TRBD2. CDR1 and CDR2 (germline): MGHRA, YSYEKL. V dropped 3 bases and J dropped 7; count of bases not matched to a gene: 9. CDR3 length: 16 amino acids.

This sequence joins TRBV5-1 and TRBJ2-7; weak D call: TRBD2 (6 bases). Looked up from germline, CDR1 is SGHRS and CDR2 is YFSETQ. V dropped 1 base and J dropped 3 bases, with 23 bases sitting between them. The CDR3 covers 18 residues. CDR3 protein: CASSLLLKTRDLDYEQYF. The CDR3, as DNA: TGCGCCAGCAGCTTGTTACTGAAAACCCGGGACTTGGACTACGAGCAGTACTTC.

CDR3 bases: TGTGCCAGCAGCGTAGCGGGCGGGAGCTCCTACGAGCAGTACTTC. Residues: CASSVAGGSSYEQYF. V is TRBV9 and J is TRBJ2-7; TRBD2 matches 7 bases. Germline loops: CDR1 SGDLS, CDR2 YYNGEE. The trim removed 0 bases at V and 0 bases at J, leaving 3 bases unmatched. The CDR3 runs 15 residues.

V and J are TRBV5-1 and TRBJ1-5; 10 bases agree with TRBD1. J was trimmed by 7 bases and V by 5 bases; bases with no gene match: 9. Germline-derived CDR1 and CDR2 are SGHRS and YFSETQ. CDR3 length: 15 amino acids. The CDR3 bases are TGCGCCAGCAGACCGGGACAGGGGAGCGGACAGCCCCAGCATTTT. Amino acid sequence: CASRPGQGSGQPQHF.

The chain combines TRBV7-7 with TRBJ2-3; 14 bases match TRBD2. CDR3 size: 15 residues. Germline CDR1 is SSHAT and CDR2 is FNYEAQ (reference sequence). The trim removed 4 bases at V and 6 bases at J, leaving 3 bases unmatched. The CDR3 is CASSSGLAGVDTQYF. The CDR3 nucleotides read TGTGCCAGCAGCTCGGGACTAGCGGGAGTGGATACGCAGTATTTT.

V gene TRBV27 combines with J gene TRBJ2-7; TRBD2 matches 9 bases. The germline CDR1 and CDR2 sequences are MNHEY and SMNVEV (reference sequence). This CDR3 has 14 amino acids. V lost 10 bases, J lost 2 bases, and 9 bases stayed unmatched. For the CDR3, the DNA is TGTGCCACCCGGGCCAGCGGGGGGACCTACGAGCAGTACTTC. Translated, it gives CATRASGGTYEQYF.

This chain connects TRBV5-1 to TRBJ1-2; no firm D call. The CDR3 runs to 14 residues. From germline, CDR1 is SGHRS and CDR2 YFSETQ. Trimming removed 3 bases at V and 1 base at J, with 10 bases between. CDR3 in amino acids: CASSSGRGNYGYTF. The CDR3 nucleotides are TGCGCCAGCAGCTCGGGCCGGGGTAACTATGGCTACACCTTC.

The chain uses TRBV7-9 and TRBJ2-3; D gene ambiguous. The CDR3 is 16 residues long. V lost 4 bases and J 6 bases, leaving 20 bases between the germline ends. Germline CDR1 and CDR2: SEHNR and FQNEAQ (reference sequence). The CDR3 protein is CASSSLSDTRLDTQYF. CDR3 DNA: TGTGCCAGCAGCTCCCTTTCCGACACCCGGTTGGATACGCAGTATTTT.

The V call is TRBV28, the J call TRBJ2-3; 9 nucleotides agree with TRBD2. The CDR3 is 15 residues long. Germline V CDR1 and CDR2: MDHEN, SYDVKM. V was clipped by 6 bases and J by 10 bases; unmatched bases: 14. The CDR3 reads CASSSPGLATGAQYF. DNA for the CDR3: TGTGCCAGCAGCTCCCCGGGACTAGCCACCGGGGCGCAGTATTTT.

The chain recombines TRBV29-1 with TRBJ2-1; D is undetermined. The CDR3 sequence is 13 residues long. V was cut by 3 bases and J by 2 bases, with 8 bases left in between. Germline V lookup: CDR1 SQVTM, CDR2 ANQGSEA. This CDR3 is CSVEETPYNEQFF. CDR3 bases: TGCAGCGTTGAGGAGACTCCCTACAATGAGCAGTTCTTC.

This clone was recorded only once. The chain employs TRBV19 and TRBJ1-1, with a possible D match to TRBD1 (5 bases). Trimming removed 6 bases at V and 4 bases at J, with 9 bases between. Germline CDR1 reads LNHDA; CDR2 reads SQIVND (reference sequence). The CDR3 contains 12 residues. CDR3 amino acids: CASRTGGTEAFF. The DNA for the CDR3 is TGTGCCAGTAGAACGGGGGGCACTGAAGCTTTCTTT.

Only one count was recorded for this clone. The rearrangement uses TRBV2 and TRBJ2-1, with a possible D match to TRBD1 (6 bases). The CDR3 consists of 14 residues. Germline CDR1 reads SNHLY; CDR2 reads FYNNEI. The V end was cut by 7 bases, the J end by 3 bases, with 13 bases between. The CDR3 region is CASTYQGSYNEQFF. The CDR3 DNA is TGTGCCAGCACCTATCAGGGGAGCTACAATGAGCAGTTCTTC.

The chain uses TRBV5-6 and TRBJ2-7; D may be TRBD2 (5 bases). CDR3 size: 13 residues. Trimming stripped 2 bases from V and 3 bases from J, with 9 bases between. Germline assignment: CDR1 SGHDT and CDR2 YYEEEE. Here the CDR3 DNA reads TGTGCCAGCAGCTTCGCCGGGAACTACGAGCAGTACTTC. It yields the protein CASSFAGNYEQYF.

This clone was seen a single time. The chain carries TRBV9 and TRBJ1-4, with TRBD1 matching over 8 bases. Per germline, CDR1 SGDLS and CDR2 YYNGEE. J lost 6 bases, V lost 5 bases, and 6 bases had no gene match. The CDR3 has 14 residues. The CDR3 coding sequence is TGTGCCAGCAGTGCAGAACAGGGGGATGAAAAACTGTTTTTT. Its translation: CASSAEQGDEKLFF.

This chain uses TRBV6-5 with TRBJ2-7; maybe TRBD1 (6 bases). The V gene's germline CDR1 is MNHEY and CDR2 SVGAGI. The CDR3 spans 13 residues. V lost 5 bases and J lost 6, with 14 bases in between. The DNA for the CDR3 is TGTGCCAGCAGTCCAACTACAGGGCGCGAGCAGTACTTC. This translates into CASSPTTGREQYF.

This chain links TRBV5-6 with TRBJ1-1; D gene unclear. Per the germline V gene, CDR1 is SGHDT and CDR2 is YYEEEE. Deletions cut 0 bases from V and 3 bases from J, with 6 bases between. The CDR3 runs 13 residues. DNA for the CDR3: TGTGCCAGCAGCTTGGGGGCAGACACTGAAGCTTTCTTT. Encoded protein: CASSLGADTEAFF.

The V gene is TRBV20-1, the J gene TRBJ2-7; maybe TRBD1 (5 bases). The germline CDR1 and CDR2 sequences are DFQATT and SNEGSKA (reference sequence). V lost 6 bases to trimming and J lost 9 bases, with 15 bases between them. The CDR3 extends over 11 amino acids. The CDR3 spells CSARTPRGQYF. CDR3 nucleotides: TGCAGTGCGCGGACACCTAGGGGGCAGTACTTC.

On this clone: Within the sample, other DNA sequences also encode this same CDR3. The chain joins TRBV5-1 to TRBJ2-7; unclear D gene. The germline V gene has CDR1 SGHRS and CDR2 YFSETQ. The CDR3 length is 13 residues. Between the trimmed V and J ends, which lost 1 base and 3 bases, there was a span of 8 bases. The CDR3 loop reads CASSLSADYEQYF. CDR3 coding DNA: TGCGCCAGCAGCTTGTCTGCGGACTACGAGCAGTACTTC.

This clone has only a few counts. The chain joins TRBV6-1 to TRBJ1-5; D gene uncertain. The ends were cut back, 0 bases at V and 11 bases at J, with 14 bases in the middle. CDR3 size: 14 residues. Germline V gene data show CDR1 as MNHNS and CDR2 as SASEGT. The CDR3: CASSEAGRARAQHF. Written as DNA, the CDR3 is TGTGCCAGCAGTGAAGCAGGGCGGGCAAGGGCCCAGCATTTT.

V gene TRBV2 combines with J gene TRBJ1-1, with 9 bases fitting TRBD1. The germline V gene encodes CDR1 SNHLY and CDR2 FYNNEI. With V trimmed by 8 bases and J by 0 bases, 10 bases remained unmatched. CDR3 length: 16 residues. The CDR3 DNA reads as TGTGCCAGCTACCGGGACAGGGCCTTCTTGAACACTGAAGCTTTCTTT. Its translation is CASYRDRAFLNTEAFF. The full variable domain, completed using reference TRBV2 and TRBJ1-1, is EPEVTQTPSHQVTQMGQEVILRCVPISNHLYFYWYRQILGQKVEFLVSFYNNEISEKSEIFDDQFSVERPDGSNFTLKIRSTKLEDSAMYFCASYRDRAFLNTEAFFGQGTRLTVV.

The genes are TRBV6-4 and TRBJ1-1; TRBD1 matches 7 bases. Looked up from germline, CDR1 is MRHNA and CDR2 is SNTAGT. CDR3 size: 15 residues. V shed 0 bases and J 4 bases; nucleotides not matched to a gene: 5. CDR3 amino acids: CASSDSPGGGTEAFF. Written as DNA, the CDR3 is TGTGCCAGCAGTGACTCTCCAGGGGGAGGCACTGAAGCTTTCTTT.

The genes are TRBV7-9 and TRBJ2-7; D is perhaps TRBD1 (6 bases). V lost 5 bases and J 0 bases, leaving 14 bases between the germline ends. The germline V gene encodes CDR1 SEHNR and CDR2 FQNEAQ (reference sequence). The CDR3 is made up of 15 amino acids. The CDR3 DNA reads TGTGCCAGCAGCCCGACAGGAATATACTCCTACGAGCAGTACTTC. It codes for CASSPTGIYSYEQYF.